Reported below is one T cell receptor beta chain. These data come from a study of cytomegalovirus exposure and HLA in healthy donors. Overall study context: Falling in the Caucasian-associated ancestry cluster were less than 85% of 350 to 400 genotyped donors.

The primer mix had 60 Vbeta and 13 Jbeta primers. The method was immunoSEQ multiplex PCR; TCRdb's version includes in-frame clones alone and lacks a portion of them. The profile shows some 150,000 clones, about four fifths of them singletons. This CDR3 is 14 amino acids long. Germline assignment: CDR1 ENHRY and CDR2 SYGVKD. The V end was cut by 10 bases, the J end by 0 bases, with 12 bases between. This TCR derives from a male donor in good health and CMV-seronegative. The sequenced sample was PBMCs. The genes are TRBV10-3 and TRBJ1-4; no definite D call. The DNA of the CDR3 is TGTGCCACACGAGCTGGTGCAACTAATGAAAAACTGTTTTTT. Its protein is CATRAGATNEKLFF.